The source of this T cell receptor beta chain is a study of CD8 T cells in Susac syndrome. The CDR3 has 14 amino acids. Trimming took off 5 bases at V and 1 base at J, with 9 bases between the two ends. Germline loops: CDR1 SEHNR, CDR2 FQNEAQ (reference sequence). An amount of RNA that ranged from about 0.45 to 1 ug was reverse transcribed with random hexamers. MiXCR, run by TCRdb on the immunoSEQ multiplex PCR reads, gives a single entry per CDR3 protein. The sample has approximately 120,000 distinct CDR3 sequences; 85% to 95% are singletons. To note about this clonotype: Its antigen is not identified.

General study findings and limits: That the number of individuals in its TCR sequencing and HLA analysis was relatively small was acknowledged by the study.

Sequencing input: CD8+ T cells from PBMCs. This sequence was found in a human donor with multiple sclerosis. The chain couples TRBV7-9 to TRBJ2-1; D is possibly TRBD1 (5 bases). The CDR3 coding sequence is TGTGCCAGCAGCAGGCAGGGATCCTACAATGAGCAGTTCTTC. It encodes CASSRQGSYNEQFF.